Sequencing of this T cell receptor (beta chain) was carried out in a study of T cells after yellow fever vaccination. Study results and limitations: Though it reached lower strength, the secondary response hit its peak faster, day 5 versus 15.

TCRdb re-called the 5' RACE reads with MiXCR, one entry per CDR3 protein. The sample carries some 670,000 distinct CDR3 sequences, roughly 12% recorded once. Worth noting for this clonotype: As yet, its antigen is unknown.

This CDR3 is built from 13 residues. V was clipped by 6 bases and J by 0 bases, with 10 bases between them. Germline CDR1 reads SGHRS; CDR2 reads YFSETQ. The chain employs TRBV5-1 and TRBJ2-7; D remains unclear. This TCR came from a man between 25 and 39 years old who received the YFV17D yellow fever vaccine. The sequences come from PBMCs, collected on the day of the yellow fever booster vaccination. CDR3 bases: TGCGCCAGCAATAAAGGGAACTCCTACGAGCAGTACTTC. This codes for CASNKGNSYEQYF.